This TCR beta chain was identified during a study of blood T cells in healthy people across ages. Study conclusions and caveats: Estimates of total diversity, which came from one million sequenced T cells, were considered to be underestimates. Changes in expanded clonotypes were possibly confounded, as the CMV status of donors was unknown. There was a strong correlation between TCR beta diversity and naive T cell percentage.

The CDR3 totals 23 residues. Turning to this clonotype: Its antigen remains unknown. A read error may be the cause here, since a much bigger clone is one base away.

A second PCR of roughly 7 to 11 cycles used a sample-barcoded 5' primer and a J-beta primer mix. Researchers report that a template-switch adaptor with 12 random nucleotides tagged each cDNA molecule. From the 5' RACE reads, TCRdb called clonotypes with MiXCR, one entry per CDR3 protein. The sample holds 850,000 to 950,000 distinct CDR3 sequences, 29% seen once. The sequenced material came from blood. The chain recombines TRBV21-1 with TRBJ2-4; the tabulated D call, TRBD1, remains unverified against the DNA. TRBV21-1 is a recognized pseudogene. The sequence was collected from a woman older than 75 in good health. The CDR3 DNA sequence: TGTGCCAGCAGCAAAACGGGATCGGACAGGGGAACGAGGATTATGCCCCCAGTCTCGGAGCAGTACTTC. The encoded protein is CASSKTGSDRGTRIMPPVSEQYF.